The T cell receptor (beta chain) under discussion was sequenced for a study of shared clonotypes between healthy human individuals. Overall study context: A donor's plate count was three for CD4 naive and three for CD4 memory; CD8 naive had two and CD8 memory one.

Sequencing used immunoSEQ multiplex PCR; TCRdb keeps in-frame clones, though not all of them. The repertoire holds roughly 2.5 million clones, with 85% to 95% as singletons. Donors had no recently reported acute infections or vaccinations and were HIV-negative. It was into CD45RA+ naive and CD45RA-negative memory subsets that the CD4+ cells were split. Germline V gives CDR1 MDHEN, CDR2 SYDVKM. The CDR3 has 16 amino acids. Germline trimming cut 8 bases from V and 4 bases from J; bases unmatched to any gene: 14. The specimen sequenced was naive CD4+ T cells sorted from blood. Subset in this sample: CD45RA+ positively selected. This clonotype was sampled from a man between 18 and 29 years old in good health. The chain employs TRBV28 and TRBJ2-7; 10 bases agree with TRBD1. Written as DNA, the CDR3 is TGTGCCAGCTATGGGGCCCTGGGACAGGGGCTTTACGAGCAGTACTTC. This gives the protein CASYGALGQGLYEQYF. The complete variable domain, with remaining parts taken from reference TRBV28 and TRBJ2-7, reads DVKVTQSSRYLVKRTGEKVFLECVQDMDHENMFWYRQDPGLGLRLIYFSYDVKMKEKGDIPEGYSVSREKKERFSLILESASTNQTSMYLCASYGALGQGLYEQYFGPGTRLTVT.